What follows describes a single T cell receptor (beta chain). It has no known antigen specificity. No quality values exist for individual bases; no much larger clone is one base distant. This record belongs to a study of shared clonotypes between healthy human individuals (dated by TCRdb to the early 2020s). In the study overall: A couple of women and a few men aged 18 to 49 years were included in the cohort. Per donor, three plates each were used for CD4 naive and CD4 memory, two for CD8 naive, and one for CD8 memory. To estimate repertoire size and how much clonotypes are shared between individuals, the study performed deep sequencing of blood TCR repertoires from roughly five healthy adults. Different laboratories and diverse techniques were used to prepare libraries and sequence TCR repertoires, to increase sequencing depth and limit assay-specific biases. Each donor's leukapheresis produced roughly between roughly 0.9 and 9 billion PBMCs.

Using the deep immunoSEQ assay, TCR CDR3 regions were amplified from genomic DNA by multiplex PCR. Extracted genomic DNA from each cell subset was spread evenly across all wells of several immunoSEQ 96-well plates, with each plate serving as a replicate. For sorted subsets, approximately 190 ng of genomic DNA, equivalent to 25,000 to 30,000 T cell genomes, went into each replicate PCR. Purified libraries were measured with a Qubit 3.0 fluorometer, size-checked on a Bioanalyzer 2100, and measured again with the KAPA Library Quantification kit. A separate single-read 150-cycle Illumina NextSeq 550 flow cell was used to sequence each immunoSEQ 96-well plate. The original pipeline was this. Because the immunoSEQ output included only junctional sequences and no quality scores, the filtering could not be the same as the filtering used for full-length reads. Sequences were annotated with PyIR, a Python wrapper for IgBLAST v1.9, using IMGT germline references to assign V/J genes and CDR3. Reads were removed for weak V/J assignments (E-value above 1e-6), missing CDR3, stop codons, out-of-frame junctions, or ambiguous translated residues. A V3J clonotype was defined by an identical inferred V gene, J gene, and CDR3 amino acid sequence. To compute the percentage overlap between repertoires, the number of shared unique clonotypes was divided by the size of the smaller repertoire. RTK rarefaction, the Chao1 estimator, and Recon v2.1 estimates of unobserved clonotypes were used to assess repertoire richness. Generation probabilities for all TCRbeta clonotypes obtained by the gDNA method from several donors were computed using OLGA. TCRdb's version of the immuneACCESS table is confined to in-frame rearrangements and falls short of the full clone set. An unresolved V gene accounts for under half of the shortfall where checked; the remainder is of unknown origin. V and J calls and clone size are as listed in that table; D and trimming were resolved from the DNA. The sample yields a few million clones; approximately 90% were counted once. The top ten clonotypes cover more than 0.12% of the sample.

Donors were healthy HIV-negative adults with no recently reported acute infections or vaccinations. Every donor was a Caucasian adult residing in Nashville, Tennessee, USA. CD4+ T cells were enriched through magnetic negative selection, after which naive cells were positively selected on CD45RA and the remaining negative fraction served as the memory subset. Blood was collected by leukapheresis, and PBMCs were isolated by Ficoll-Histopaque density gradient centrifugation and then cryopreserved in liquid nitrogen vapor phase. Analytical flow cytometry was used to check the purity and quantity of every magnetically sorted T cell population. Genomic DNA was isolated from every sorted fraction and measured by UV absorbance on a Nanodrop 2000c. Points the paper makes about the study in general: Naive subsets generally had larger estimated clonotype richness than memory subsets. When several donors were compared, the shared fraction of clonotypes was about 5.2% for naive CD4, around 3.6% for naive CD8, 2% to 2.5% for memory CD4, and 0.35% to 0.4% for memory CD8. Pairwise subsampling led to the expectation that sequencing depth would affect the degree of clonotype sharing among donors. Because the study included only a small number of donors, the genetic and exposure-history diversity represented was limited. Sampling was restricted to blood, and TCR repertoires in tissue are likely to differ from TCR repertoires in blood. Higher generation probabilities were observed for clonotypes shared by all four sorted-subset donors than for non-shared clonotypes. Incomplete sequencing was indicated by rarefaction of sorted-subset datasets, despite the large sequencing depth.

The source of this sequence is a man aged 18 to 35 in good health. Sequencing was performed on naive CD4+ T cells sorted from blood. The sample's cell subset or site, from its label and the paper: CD45RA+ positively selected.

The CDR3 region has the sequence CASSSPGQGKETQYF. The DNA is TGTGCCAGCAGCTCCCCGGGCCAGGGAAAAGAGACCCAGTACTTC. The chain is assembled from TRBV7-2 and TRBJ2-5; TRBD1 is perhaps the D gene, given 5 matching bases. Via the germline V gene, CDR1 is SGHTA and CDR2 FQGNSA. The germline ends are 15 bases apart after V is trimmed by 4 bases and J by 3 bases. From cysteine to phenylalanine, the CDR3 is 15 amino acids long. Just the 45-base CDR3 DNA is kept, in frame starting at base 1.